These 21 T cell receptor beta chains were sequenced from one sample in a study of PD-1 blockade in mismatch repair-deficient tumors. Time point denoted: roughly 10-day in vitro stimulation with candidate neoantigen peptide 2. Here immunoSEQ multiplex PCR was the method, and the copy in TCRdb shows in-frame clones only, minus some. The top ten clones hold under 25% of a sample with more than 9,500 clones, 75% to 90% of them seen once. Their target antigens are unknown. Sequenced material: cells cultured in vitro, taken from a patient treated with pembrolizumab. The source is an adult with mismatch repair-deficient cancer.

The chain uses TRBV2 and TRBJ1-2; 8 bases align to TRBD1. This CDR3 spans 12 amino acids. J was trimmed by 6 bases and V by 7 bases; bases with no gene match: 4. Germline V gene sequence: CDR1 SNHLY, CDR2 FYNNEI. In DNA, the CDR3 is TGTGCCAGCAACAGGGGGTATGATGGCTACACCTTC. Translation: CASNRGYDGYTF.

The gene calls are TRBV25-1 and TRBJ2-3, with a possible D match to TRBD1 (5 bases). Between the trimmed V and J ends, which lost 4 bases and 8 bases, there was a span of 10 bases. The CDR3 is made up of 12 amino acids. Germline-derived CDR1 and CDR2 are MGHDK and SYGVNS. The CDR3 DNA reads as TGTGCCAGCAGTGCAGGGAAGGGTACGCAGTATTTT. Protein product: CASSAGKGTQYF.

This sequence joins TRBV19 and TRBJ2-2; TRBD1 matches 8 bases. Germline loops: CDR1 LNHDA, CDR2 SQIVND (reference sequence). The CDR3 is 16 amino acids. V shed 7 bases and J 5 bases; nucleotides not matched to a gene: 12. The CDR3 coding sequence is TGTGCCAGTAAGCGGTCACAGGGGGTTTCGACCGGGGAGCTGTTTTTT. It codes for CASKRSQGVSTGELFF.

The chain uses TRBV5-6 and TRBJ1-2; 9 bases agree with TRBD1. After removal of 2 bases from V and 4 bases from J, the junction contained 9 bases not matched to a gene. The CDR3 is made up of 16 amino acids. Germline V gene sequence: CDR1 SGHDT, CDR2 YYEEEE. In nucleotides, the CDR3 is TGTGCCAGCAGCTTCCCTGAACAGGGGGCTCTCTATGGCTACACCTTC. It is translated as CASSFPEQGALYGYTF.

The chain employs TRBV19 and TRBJ1-2; 9 bases agree with TRBD1. Germline V lookup: CDR1 LNHDA, CDR2 SQIVND (reference sequence). The CDR3 has 14 amino acids. V was pared by 6 bases and J by 4 bases, with 6 bases of the junction left unmatched. CDR3 coding DNA: TGTGCCAGTAGGACACCGGGACAGGGCTATGGCTACACCTTC. Amino acids: CASRTPGQGYGYTF.

This clone occurred once. The chain recombines TRBV7-2 with TRBJ1-3; D is unclear. The CDR3 has 14 amino acids. In germline, CDR1 is SGHTA, CDR2 FQGNSA. V lost 1 base and J 3 bases, leaving 7 bases between the germline ends. CDR3 amino acids: CASSLEASGNTIYF. CDR3 coding DNA: TGTGCCAGCAGCTTAGAGGCCAGTGGAAACACCATATATTTT.

This clone showed up just once. This chain connects TRBV27 to TRBJ2-5, with 13 bases lining up with TRBD2. CDR1 and CDR2 (germline): MNHEY, SMNVEV (reference sequence). The CDR3 totals 15 residues. V was clipped by 6 bases and J by 9 bases; unmatched bases: 10. The CDR3 here is CASSHGTSGKGAQYF. In nucleotides, the CDR3 is TGTGCCAGCAGCCATGGGACTAGCGGGAAAGGGGCCCAGTACTTC.

The chain couples TRBV4-1 to TRBJ2-2, with 9 positions matching TRBD2. From germline, CDR1 is MGHRA and CDR2 YSYEKL. The CDR3 runs 16 residues. The trim removed 6 bases at V and 4 bases at J, leaving 9 bases unmatched. CDR3 sequence reads: CASRRGGRGATGELFF. In DNA form, the CDR3 reads TGCGCCAGCAGAAGGGGCGGGAGGGGAGCCACCGGGGAGCTGTTTTTT.

The rearrangement joins TRBV7-2 to TRBJ2-1; TRBD2 matches at 12 bases. With V trimmed by 5 bases and J by 4 bases, 3 bases remained unmatched. CDR3 length: 15 residues. Germline lookup yields CDR1 SGHTA and CDR2 FQGNSA. DNA of the CDR3: TGTGCCAGCAGCCTACTAGCGGGAGGATACAATGAGCAGTTCTTC. It is translated as CASSLLAGGYNEQFF.

The chain joins TRBV9 to TRBJ2-5, with no clear D. The DNA end lines up better with TRBJ2-7; the J call may be wrong. The CDR3 runs to 12 residues. The germline gives CDR1 SGDLS, CDR2 YYNGEE. CDR3 nucleotide sequence: TGTGCCAGCAGCGGGATTTCCTACGAGCAGTACTTC. It yields the protein CASSGISYEQYF.

This chain joins TRBV27 and TRBJ1-5, with D maybe TRBD1 (5 bases). The germline V gene has CDR1 MNHEY and CDR2 SMNVEV (reference sequence). V was clipped by 2 bases and J by 4 bases, with 12 bases between them. The CDR3 is 15 amino acids. The CDR3 sequence: CASSLNTGPNQPQHF. DNA for the CDR3: TGTGCCAGCAGTTTAAATACAGGTCCAAATCAGCCCCAGCATTTT.

This clone was seen a single time. The V gene is TRBV6-1, the J gene TRBJ1-1, with TRBD1 as a possible D gene (6 bases). The length of the CDR3 is 13 residues. Germline CDR1 is MNHNS and CDR2 is SASEGT. V was trimmed by 4 bases and J by 1 base, leaving 7 bases between them. The CDR3 is CASSVDRNTEAFF. The CDR3 region has the DNA TGTGCCAGCAGTGTGGACAGGAACACTGAAGCTTTCTTT.

V gene TRBV18 combines with J gene TRBJ1-2; 8 bases fit TRBD1. With V trimmed by 2 bases and J by 7 bases, 9 bases remained unmatched. CDR1 is KGHSH and CDR2 is LQKENI in the germline V gene. This CDR3 comprises 15 residues. CDR3 sequence reads: CASSPYTTGEVGYTF. The CDR3 DNA reads TGTGCCAGCTCACCATATACGACAGGGGAGGTTGGCTACACCTTC. Based on the CDR3 plus reference TRBV18 and TRBJ1-2, the full variable domain is NAGVMQNPRHLVRRRGQEARLRCSPMKGHSHVYWYRQLPEEGLKFMVYLQKENIIDESGMPKERFSAEFPKEGPSILRIQQVVRGDSAAYFCASSPYTTGEVGYTFGSGTRLTVV.

The V and J genes are TRBV2 and TRBJ1-6; maybe TRBD1 (5 bases). The length of the CDR3 is 15 residues. Germline V gene lookup returns CDR1 SNHLY and CDR2 FYNNEI. V was clipped by 6 bases and J by 10 bases, with 19 bases between them. Here the CDR3 reads CASSEGREEWSPLHF. The DNA of the CDR3 is TGTGCCAGCAGCGAGGGGCGGGAGGAGTGGTCACCCCTCCACTTT.

The rearrangement uses TRBV5-1 and TRBJ2-1; a possible D gene is TRBD2 (7 bases). The CDR3 runs 17 residues. V was pared by 6 bases and J by 1 base, with 20 bases between. The germline CDR1 and CDR2 sequences are SGHRS and YFSETQ. Here the CDR3 reads CASTPGRGLGSYNEQFF. CDR3 DNA: TGCGCCAGCACCCCTGGGAGGGGGTTAGGTTCCTACAATGAGCAGTTCTTC.

The V gene is TRBV10-3, the J gene TRBJ2-7, with 11 bases aligning to TRBD1. CDR1 ENHRY and CDR2 SYGVKD come from the germline V gene. There are 14 residues in the CDR3. After removal of 6 bases from V and 1 base from J, the junction contained 2 bases not matched to a gene. The CDR3 loop is CAIRGQGASYEQYF. CDR3 in DNA: TGTGCCATCAGAGGACAGGGGGCTTCCTACGAGCAGTACTTC.

The chain is built from TRBV7-3 and TRBJ2-1; TRBD2 aligns across 12 bases. J lost 8 bases, V lost 5 bases, and 7 bases had no gene match. The CDR3 length is 15 residues. Germline V lookup: CDR1 SGHTA, CDR2 FQGTGA. This CDR3 reads CASSTRTSGKDEQFF. The CDR3 bases are TGTGCCAGCAGCACCCGGACTAGCGGGAAAGATGAGCAGTTCTTC.

The V and J genes are TRBV5-4 and TRBJ2-7; D uncertain. CDR3 length: 15 amino acids. V was shortened by 1 base and J by 0 bases, with 11 bases between the two germline ends. CDR1 and CDR2 from the germline V gene are SGHNT and YYREEE (reference sequence). The CDR3 DNA reads as TGTGCCAGCAGCTTGAAGGCTGGAAGCTCCTACGAGCAGTACTTC. It yields the protein CASSLKAGSSYEQYF.

The chain employs TRBV5-1 and TRBJ2-4; D may be TRBD1 (8 bases). Looked up from germline, CDR1 is SGHRS and CDR2 is YFSETQ. V was cut by 4 bases and J by 8 bases, with 19 bases left in between. This CDR3 is 15 amino acids long. The CDR3 is CASSTSRTGRDIQYF. Written as DNA, the CDR3 is TGCGCCAGCAGCACCTCAAGGACAGGGAGGGACATTCAGTACTTC. Complete variable domain (other parts from reference TRBV5-1 and TRBJ2-4): KAGVTQTPRYLIKTRGQQVTLSCSPISGHRSVSWYQQTPGQGLQFLFEYFSETQRNKGNFPGRFSGRQFSNSRSEMNVSTLELGDSALYLCASSTSRTGRDIQYFGAGTRLSVL.

The chain links TRBV21-1 to TRBJ2-7; TRBD2, as called in the table, went unchecked against the DNA. TRBV21-1 is a pseudogene segment. The CDR3 totals 17 residues. CDR3 bases: TGTGCCGGGGAAGTCCTAGCGGGAGGTTCTTGCAGCTACGAGCAGTACTTC. Its protein is CAGEVLAGGSCSYEQYF.

The rearrangement links TRBV5-4 to TRBJ1-6; 7 bases match TRBD1. The ends lost 0 bases at V and 10 bases at J; junction bases unmatched: 10. The CDR3 spans 16 residues. Germline-derived CDR1 and CDR2 are SGHNT and YYREEE (reference sequence). CDR3: CASSLDPTGKESPLHF. The CDR3 DNA reads TGTGCCAGCAGCTTGGACCCGACAGGGAAAGAGTCACCCCTCCACTTT.